This T cell receptor (beta chain) was identified in a study of CD8+ T cells in alopecia areata. Findings and caveats of the study: Normal scalp showed lower clonality than lesional scalp, especially alopecia totalis/universalis.

Looked up from germline, CDR1 is MNHEY and CDR2 is SMNVEV (reference sequence). V was pared by 5 bases and J by 3 bases, with 8 bases between. The CDR3 consists of 13 residues. Isolated RNA was reverse transcribed into cDNA used as the sequencing template. TCRdb keeps only in-frame clones here, not all; method: immunoSEQ multiplex PCR. The sample has about 120,000 clones, under 40% seen once. This clone was seen a few times. Its antigen is currently unknown. The sequence was obtained from a human donor with alopecia areata. The chain combines TRBV27 with TRBJ2-1; D not resolved. The sequenced sample consisted of CD4+ T cells sorted from blood. The DNA for the CDR3 is TGTGCCAGCAGTCCCCTAGTCTACAATGAGCAGTTCTTC. As protein: CASSPLVYNEQFF.